This is a list of T cell receptor beta chains from one sample in a study of regulatory T cells in long-lasting Graves disease. TCRdb re-called the multiplex PCR reads with MiXCR, one entry per CDR3 protein. Among approximately 560,000 distinct CDR3 sequences listed, around 16% were seen once. These data were likewise used in another study, on T cells in Graves' hyperthyroidism and ophthalmopathy.

Sample: peripheral blood mononuclear cells (PBMCs), taken at new diagnosis, from a patient treated with antithyroid drugs. The receptor source for this set is a man between 18 and 35 years old with Graves disease. Each CDR3 is given with its conserved first and last residue. The D gene is left open where the match is weak. Clone sizes are given selectively: once, few, many, or a class where the clone is expanded.

.	TRBV5-1	.	TRBJ2-5	CASSFSEGLQETQYF	TGCGCCAGCAGCTTCTCGGAAGGACTCCAAGAGACCCAGTACTTC
many	TRBV14	.	TRBJ2-6	CASSPFGNGPSGANVLTF	TGTGCCAGCAGCCCGTTTGGGAACGGCCCCTCTGGGGCCAACGTCCTGACTTTC
few	TRBV2	.	TRBJ2-2	CASSTQGRTGELFF	TGTGCCAGCAGTACACAGGGACGCACCGGGGAGCTGTTTTTT
many	TRBV10-2	.	TRBJ2-7	CASRERREASYEQYF	TGCGCCAGCAGGGAGCGGAGGGAAGCTTCCTACGAGCAGTACTTC
many	TRBV11-2	TRBD2	TRBJ2-1	CASSLALDSGPYNEQFF	TGTGCCAGCAGCTTAGCGCTGGATAGCGGGCCCTACAATGAGCAGTTCTTC
.	TRBV6-2/TRBV6-3	TRBD1	TRBJ2-4	CASSERTGGNIQYF	TGTGCCAGCAGTGAAAGGACAGGGGGAAACATTCAGTACTTC
.	TRBV24-1	TRBD1	TRBJ2-5	CATSDPGQGGRETQYF	TGTGCCACCAGTGACCCGGGACAGGGAGGGAGGGAGACCCAGTACTTC
many	TRBV15	TRBD2	TRBJ2-5	CATSRGGSGGGETQYF	TGTGCCACCAGCAGAGGGGGATCAGGCGGGGGAGAGACCCAGTACTTC
many	TRBV28	.	TRBJ2-2	CASSTEAAPNTGELFF	TGTGCCAGCAGCACAGAGGCAGCCCCTAACACCGGGGAGCTGTTTTTT
.	TRBV19	TRBD2	TRBJ2-1	CASSIGWRGRKSYNEQFF	TGTGCCAGTAGTATAGGGTGGCGCGGGAGAAAATCCTACAATGAGCAGTTCTTC
.	TRBV7-9	.	TRBJ1-1	CASSGQGTLNTEAFF	TGTGCCAGCAGCGGGCAGGGAACACTGAACACTGAAGCTTTCTTT
.	TRBV29-1	.	TRBJ1-3	CSVLDSGNTIYF	TGCAGCGTTCTGGACTCTGGAAACACCATATATTTT
many	TRBV20-1	TRBD1	TRBJ1-1	CSIMAGGNTEAFF	TGCAGTATCATGGCAGGGGGGAACACTGAAGCTTTCTTT